Listed here are 21 T cell receptor beta chains from one sample, sequenced in a study of Tregs in tolerant kidney transplant recipients (dated by TCRdb to the late 2010s). Libraries were built with the immunoSEQ multiplex PCR assay. In TCRdb, the immuneACCESS table is reduced to in-frame sequences with V and J assigned. These tables do not hold every clone; where another copy was compared, an unresolved V gene accounts for under half, and the others remain unexplained. For this sample there are tens of thousands of clones; approximately 92% appear just once. The top ten hold approximately 4.8% of the sample. What was sequenced was CD8+ T cells from blood. These TCRs come from a human donor in good health.

The CDR3 nucleotides are TGTGCCAGCAGTCCTACCCCCCTGTGGGGGGGAATCGGGGAGCTGTTTTTT. Protein product: CASSPTPLWGGIGELFF. This chain connects TRBV27 to TRBJ2-2, with 7 nucleotides matching TRBD2. This CDR3 spans 17 amino acids. With V trimmed by 5 bases and J by 7 bases, 16 bases remained unmatched. Per the germline V gene, CDR1 is MNHEY and CDR2 is SMNVEV (reference sequence).

This chain uses TRBV10-3 with TRBJ1-1; D ambiguous. V dropped 8 bases and J dropped 1 base, with 5 bases sitting between them. Germline V gives CDR1 ENHRY, CDR2 SYGVKD. The CDR3 spans 11 residues. CDR3 residues: CAIGSNTEAFF. Written as DNA, the CDR3 is TGTGCCATCGGGTCGAACACTGAAGCTTTCTTT.

A remark on this clone: One junction end does not reproduce the germline sequence, and a read error may be involved. This chain uses TRBV27 with TRBJ1-2; D unclear. The CDR3 is 13 amino acids. Germline-derived CDR1 and CDR2 are MNHEY and SMNVEV (reference sequence). Written as DNA, the CDR3 is TGTGCCGGCAGTTTCGGGAGTAACTATGGCTACACCTTC. Amino acid sequence: CAGSFGSNYGYTF.

This chain links TRBV7-9 with TRBJ2-3; possibly TRBD2 for D (5 bases). Trimming pared 0 bases from V and 6 bases from J, leaving 13 bases between. The germline gives CDR1 SEHNR, CDR2 FQNEAQ (reference sequence). The CDR3 covers 15 residues. As DNA, the CDR3 is TGTGCCAGCAGCTTAGCGGTGGGAGCCTTGGATACGCAGTATTTT. Its translation: CASSLAVGALDTQYF.

The chain carries TRBV7-9 and TRBJ1-4, with D maybe TRBD1 (6 bases). This CDR3 comprises 14 residues. Trimming cost V 1 base and J 8 bases, with 11 bases left between them. Germline V lookup: CDR1 SEHNR, CDR2 FQNEAQ (reference sequence). The CDR3 sequence is CASSLGGTGEKLFF. CDR3 coding DNA: TGTGCCAGCAGCTTAGGAGGCACAGGGGAAAAACTGTTTTTT.

This clone was recorded only once. The chain employs TRBV4-1 and TRBJ2-7, with 7 bases matching TRBD1. The germline CDR1 and CDR2 sequences are MGHRA and YSYEKL. Losses at the gene ends were 1 base for V and 3 bases for J; bases not matched to a gene: 12. CDR3 size: 17 residues. The chain's CDR3 is CASSQGPGQQRRYEQYF. CDR3 bases: TGCGCCAGCAGCCAAGGGCCGGGACAGCAACGCCGCTACGAGCAGTACTTC.

The V gene is TRBV15, the J gene TRBJ2-2; D call uncertain. V lost 5 bases, J lost 7 bases, and 5 bases lay in between. This CDR3 region has 11 residues. The V gene's germline CDR1 is LNHNV and CDR2 YYDKDF (reference sequence). The CDR3 spells CATSLDGELFF. The CDR3, as DNA: TGTGCCACCAGCCTGGACGGGGAGCTGTTTTTT. Complete variable domain (other parts from reference TRBV15 and TRBJ2-2): DAMVIQNPRYQVTQFGKPVTLSCSQTLNHNVMYWYQQKSSQAPKLLFHYYDKDFNNEADTPDNFQSRRPNTSFCFLDIRSPGLGDTAMYLCATSLDGELFFGEGSRLTVL.

The chain combines TRBV4-1 with TRBJ1-2; no definite D call. The CDR3 is 14 amino acids. V lost 4 bases to trimming and J lost 5 bases, with 14 bases between them. Germline V CDR1 and CDR2: MGHRA, YSYEKL. The CDR3 is CASSPVGPRYGYTF. The CDR3 nucleotides are TGCGCCAGCAGCCCAGTCGGGCCCAGATATGGCTACACCTTC.

The V gene is TRBV4-1, the J gene TRBJ2-7; D may be TRBD2 (7 bases). Trimming removed 6 bases at V and 7 bases at J, with 22 bases between. The CDR3 totals 15 residues. The V gene's germline CDR1 is MGHRA and CDR2 YSYEKL. Here the CDR3 DNA reads TGCGCCAGCAGTCAGCCGGTACAGGGAGCGGGAGAGCAGTACTTC. This gives the protein CASSQPVQGAGEQYF.

V gene TRBV5-1 combines with J gene TRBJ2-7, with D possibly being TRBD1 or TRBD2 (5 bases each). This CDR3 has 14 amino acids. In germline, CDR1 is SGHRS, CDR2 YFSETQ. V shed 4 bases and J shed 1 base, with 12 bases lying between them. This CDR3 is CASSHRDESYEQYF. CDR3 nucleotides: TGCGCCAGCAGCCACCGGGACGAATCCTACGAGCAGTACTTC.

This clone was recorded only once. This chain connects TRBV19 to TRBJ2-7; TRBD1 matches 7 bases. This CDR3 has 15 residues. Germline V lookup: CDR1 LNHDA, CDR2 SQIVND (reference sequence). The trim removed 5 bases at V and 3 bases at J, leaving 10 bases unmatched. CDR3 DNA sequence: TGTGCCAGTAGTTCGGACAGGATGTTAAACTACGAGCAGTACTTC. It specifies CASSSDRMLNYEQYF. Looking up the rest from reference TRBV19 and TRBJ2-7 gives the full variable domain: DGGITQSPKYLFRKEGQNVTLSCEQNLNHDAMYWYRQDPGQGLRLIYYSQIVNDFQKGDIAEGYSVSREKKESFPLTVTSAQKNPTAFYLCASSSDRMLNYEQYFGPGTRLTVT.

This chain joins TRBV7-3 and TRBJ2-1, with D perhaps matching TRBD1 (5 bases). From germline, CDR1 is SGHTA and CDR2 FQGTGA. V dropped 5 bases and J dropped 3 bases, with 11 bases sitting between them. CDR3 length equals 14 residues. The CDR3 region has the DNA TGTGCCAGCAGCCCCAAGGACAACTACAATGAGCAGTTCTTC. Protein sequence: CASSPKDNYNEQFF.

The V call is TRBV7-6, the J call TRBJ1-5, with D tentatively TRBD1 (5 bases). CDR1 and CDR2 from the germline V gene are SGHVS and FNYEAQ. The length of the CDR3 is 13 residues. V shed 3 bases and J shed 7 bases, with 10 bases lying between them. DNA of the CDR3: TGTGCCAGCAGCTTGGGGGTACGGCAGCCCCAGCATTTT. As protein: CASSLGVRQPQHF.

The rearrangement links TRBV12-5 to TRBJ2-6, with D unresolved. Germline loops: CDR1 LGHNT, CDR2 FRNRAP. The CDR3 covers 16 residues. V lost 0 bases, J lost 6 bases, and 12 bases lay in between. The CDR3 sequence: CASGLVVGVTANVLTF. The CDR3 bases are TGTGCTAGTGGTTTGGTAGTTGGGGTAACGGCCAACGTCCTGACTTTC.

V usage is TRBV13 and J usage is TRBJ2-1, with D perhaps matching TRBD1 or TRBD2 (6 bases each). Trimming took 0 bases from V and 3 from J, leaving 12 bases between them. Germline CDR1 reads PRHDT; CDR2 reads FYEKMQ (reference sequence). This CDR3 is 16 amino acids long. For the CDR3, the DNA is TGTGCCAGCAGCTTAGGAGTCAGGGGAGGCTACAATGAGCAGTTCTTC. Translating gives CASSLGVRGGYNEQFF.

This clone was recorded a few times. The chain is built from TRBV19 and TRBJ2-7, with D tentatively TRBD1 (5 bases). Germline V gene data show CDR1 as LNHDA and CDR2 as SQIVND (reference sequence). Trimming took off 6 bases at V and 1 base at J, with 10 bases between the two ends. The CDR3 is 13 amino acids. CDR3 protein: CASRHGASYEQYF. In DNA form, the CDR3 reads TGTGCCAGTAGACATGGGGCGTCCTACGAGCAGTACTTC.

CDR3 sequence reads: CASSRWGDNYGYTF. In DNA form, the CDR3 reads TGTGCCTCATCCAGGTGGGGCGACAACTATGGCTACACCTTC. The chain couples TRBV19 to TRBJ1-2, with D perhaps TRBD1 (5 bases). This CDR3 contains 14 residues. Germline V gene lookup returns CDR1 LNHDA and CDR2 SQIVND (reference sequence). V was pared by 11 bases and J by 2 bases, with 18 bases between.

This chain links TRBV5-5 with TRBJ2-7; D remains unclear. The CDR3 has 15 residues. Germline V gene sequence: CDR1 SGHKS, CDR2 YYEKEE (reference sequence). V shed 4 bases and J shed 0 bases, with 14 bases lying between them. In DNA form, the CDR3 reads TGTGCCAGCAGCCCATCCGGGCGGAGCTCCTACGAGCAGTACTTC. Protein product: CASSPSGRSSYEQYF.

This clone was counted once. The gene calls are TRBV21-1 and TRBJ2-1. TRBV21-1 is a documented pseudogene. This CDR3 is built from 16 residues. CDR3 DNA: TGTGCCAGCAGCAAAGGATGGCTCCCGTTAGGCAATGAGCAGTTCTTC. As protein: CASSKGWLPLGNEQFF.

The J gene is TRBJ1-6, the V gene TRBV14; 7 nucleotides align to TRBD1. The CDR3 has 16 residues. Looked up from germline, CDR1 is SGHDN and CDR2 is FVKESK. Trimming at V came to 0 bases and at J to 1 base, leaving 0 bases not matched to a gene. CDR3 amino acids: CASSQEQGSYNSPLHF. The CDR3 DNA is TGTGCCAGCAGCCAAGAACAGGGGTCCTATAATTCACCCCTCCACTTT.

This clone has just one count. This chain links TRBV6-1 with TRBJ2-7, with 8 bases matching TRBD2. CDR3 length equals 18 residues. Germline CDR1 is MNHNS and CDR2 is SASEGT. J lost 2 bases, V lost 3 bases, and 15 bases had no gene match. Written as DNA, the CDR3 is TGTGCCAGCAGTGACCACACCCAAACTAGCGGAAGGCCCTACGAGCAGTACTTC. This encodes CASSDHTQTSGRPYEQYF.